The 10 T cell receptor beta chains below were found in one sample sequenced in a study of blood T cells in healthy people across ages. A second roughly 6 to 11 cycle PCR used barcoded and J-beta primers. Via MiXCR, TCRdb re-called the 5' RACE reads, giving one row per CDR3 protein. The table has fewer than 900,000 distinct CDR3 sequences, around 40% seen once. The sequenced material came from blood. These receptors all come from a woman aged 55-70 years in good health.

In its sample, this clonotype was seen many times. V gene TRBV6-2 or TRBV6-3 combines with J gene TRBJ2-3, with D perhaps TRBD1 (6 bases). The V gene's germline CDR1 is MNHEY and CDR2 SVGEGT. The CDR3 length is 14 residues. Deletions cut 6 bases from V and 5 bases from J, with 15 bases between. CDR3 loop: CASSYVTGLDTQYF. DNA for the CDR3: TGTGCCAGCAGCTACGTTACAGGGCTAGATACGCAGTATTTT.

The chain couples TRBV6-5 to TRBJ1-2, with D possibly being TRBD1 (5 bases). Germline assignment: CDR1 MNHEY and CDR2 SVGAGI. Deletions cut 8 bases from V and 8 bases from J, with 21 bases between. The CDR3 totals 14 residues. The CDR3 nucleotides read TGTGCCAGCGGTCCAGGAGACAGACCCTCCGGCTACACCTTC. Encoded protein: CASGPGDRPSGYTF.

This clonotype has only one observation. V and J are TRBV7-8 and TRBJ2-7; D gene unclear. V was pared by 4 bases and J by 3 bases, with 7 bases between. The CDR3 is 12 residues long. From germline, CDR1 is SGHVS and CDR2 FQNEAQ. CDR3 DNA sequence: TGTGCCAGCAGCTCGATACGCTACGAGCAGTACTTC. It codes for CASSSIRYEQYF.

This clonotype was seen more than once but under ten times. The chain is built from TRBV24-1 and TRBJ2-1; 9 bases fit TRBD1. Trimming took 5 bases from V and 3 from J; bases not matched to a gene: 1. There are 14 residues in the CDR3. Germline CDR1 and CDR2: KGHDR and SFDVKD. For the CDR3, the DNA is TGTGCCACCAGTGGGACAGGGGACTACAATGAGCAGTTCTTC. Amino acid sequence: CATSGTGDYNEQFF.

This sequence joins TRBV14 and TRBJ2-5; the D is unclear. The V end was cut by 2 bases, the J end by 2 bases, with 6 bases between. Germline V lookup: CDR1 SGHDN, CDR2 FVKESK. CDR3 size: 13 residues. CDR3 bases: TGTGCCAGCAGCCAACAGGCTCAAGAGACCCAGTACTTC. It is translated as CASSQQAQETQYF.

As regards this clonotype: A read error may explain this, as a much larger clone is one base away. CDR3 nucleotides: TGTGCCAGCAGCTGGGGCGGGGTTAGCACAGATACGCAGTATTTT. Its translation is CASSWGGVSTDTQYF. This chain joins TRBV7-2 and TRBJ2-3; TRBD2 is a possible D gene (6 bases). This CDR3 spans 15 amino acids. Germline CDR1 is SGHTA and CDR2 is FQGNSA. Trimming removed 4 bases at V and 0 bases at J, with 11 bases between.

This clonotype has a handful of counts. For the CDR3, the DNA is TGTGCCAGCAGTGAAGCGCTTGGGCAGGGTCTGTACTTC. It encodes CASSEALGQGLYF. The rearrangement joins TRBV2 to TRBJ2-7, with D maybe TRBD1 (5 bases). Trimming shortened V by 0 bases and J by 12 bases, and 15 bases separated the two germline ends. The CDR3 is 13 residues long. Germline values: CDR1 SNHLY, CDR2 FYNNEI.

Remarks on this clonotype: One end of the junction does not line up with germline, which may come from a read error. The rearrangement links TRBV7-8 to TRBJ2-5; D perhaps matches TRBD1 (6 bases). Germline loops: CDR1 SGHVS, CDR2 FQNEAQ. The CDR3 runs to 14 residues. The CDR3 spells CASSLGLGQETRYF. CDR3 DNA: TGTGCCAGCAGCCTAGGGCTGGGACAAGAGACCCGGTACTTC.

The V and J genes are TRBV20-1 and TRBJ2-1; D gene ambiguous. This CDR3 region has 14 residues. Looked up from germline, CDR1 is DFQATT and CDR2 is SNEGSKA (reference sequence). Trimming left V 3 bases short and J 8 bases short, with 17 bases between. For the CDR3, the DNA is TGCAGTGCTAGTACCCTCCTGATAAGCGATGAGCAGTTCTTC. Protein sequence: CSASTLLISDEQFF.

V and J are TRBV7-8 and TRBJ1-1; no clear D gene. The CDR3 length is 14 residues. Trimming pared 2 bases from V and 0 bases from J, leaving 7 bases between. Germline values: CDR1 SGHVS, CDR2 FQNEAQ. DNA of the CDR3: TGTGCCAGCAGCTTAAGGGAAATGAACACTGAAGCTTTCTTT. Protein sequence: CASSLREMNTEAFF.